One and the same sample provided the 22 T cell receptor beta chains below, sequenced in a study of blood T cells in healthy people across ages. Primers used in a second PCR of about 7 to 12 cycles were a sample-barcoded 5' primer and a J-beta primer mix. TCRdb passed the 5' RACE reads through MiXCR, listing each CDR3 protein once. The table has approximately 800,000 distinct CDR3 sequences, roughly 25% seen once. The same specimen was also included in a second study, on T cells of mothers and their children.

Sequenced material: blood. All receptors derive from a boy between 5 and 17 years old in good health.

V is TRBV7-2 and J is TRBJ1-1; tentatively, D is TRBD1 (5 bases). Trimming cost V 5 bases and J 4 bases, with 11 bases left between them. The CDR3 is 13 residues long. Germline loops: CDR1 SGHTA, CDR2 FQGNSA. The CDR3 coding sequence is TGTGCCAGCAGCATCGGGGGGGTCACTGAAGCTTTCTTT. It codes for CASSIGGVTEAFF.

This clonotype appeared a few times. The rearrangement uses TRBV6-6 and TRBJ1-1; D perhaps matches TRBD1 (6 bases). This CDR3 is 12 amino acids long. The germline CDR1 and CDR2 sequences are MNHNY and SVGAGI (reference sequence). With 8 bases removed from V and 4 bases from J, the gap between germline ends came to 11 bases. The CDR3 DNA sequence: TGTGCCAGCCAGGGGTTGGTCACTGAAGCTTTCTTT. Translated: CASQGLVTEAFF.

This clonotype was detected a few times. V usage is TRBV4-3 and J usage is TRBJ1-1, with D perhaps TRBD1 (5 bases). Germline CDR1 and CDR2: LGHNA and YSLEER. The V and J ends lost 0 bases and 3 bases respectively, with 17 bases between them. CDR3 length equals 17 residues. CDR3 bases: TGCGCCAGCAGCCAAGAAAGAGGGGCGGGTCCCTACACTGAAGCTTTCTTT. Translated, it gives CASSQERGAGPYTEAFF.

This rearrangement joins TRBV7-2 to TRBJ2-6, with D unclear. CDR3 length equals 14 residues. The germline gives CDR1 SGHTA, CDR2 FQGNSA. Trimming shortened V by 2 bases and J by 12 bases, and 14 bases separated the two germline ends. The CDR3 DNA reads TGTGCCAGCAGCTTAAAACGGCTACCCGGCGTCCTGACTTTC. Residues: CASSLKRLPGVLTF. The full variable domain, with the rest looked up from reference TRBV7-2 and TRBJ2-6, is GAGVSQSPSNKVTEKGKDVELRCDPISGHTALYWYRQSLGQGLEFLIYFQGNSAPDKSGLPSDRFSAERTGGSVSTLTIQRTQQEDSAVYLCASSLKRLPGVLTFGAGSRLTVL.

This chain joins TRBV7-3 and TRBJ2-1; no firm D call. This CDR3 has 16 residues. V shed 2 bases and J shed 0 bases, with 11 bases lying between them. Germline CDR1 SGHTA, CDR2 FQGTGA. The CDR3 spells CASSLGGPTSYNEQFF. DNA of the CDR3: TGTGCCAGCAGCTTAGGTGGGCCGACCTCCTACAATGAGCAGTTCTTC.

The rearrangement uses TRBV9 and TRBJ1-4, with D perhaps matching TRBD1 (5 bases). Trimming pared 5 bases from V and 0 bases from J, leaving 14 bases between. The germline V gene has CDR1 SGDLS and CDR2 YYNGEE. The CDR3 sequence is 16 residues long. The CDR3: CASSHGGITTNEKLFF. CDR3 DNA: TGTGCCAGCAGTCACGGGGGTATTACAACTAATGAAAAACTGTTTTTT.

This clonotype was found a few times. For the CDR3, the DNA is TGCAGCGTTGTCAGGGTAGAGCAGTTCTTC. Residues: CSVVRVEQFF. The chain joins TRBV29-1 to TRBJ2-5; D might be TRBD1 (5 bases). The assigned J gene may be wrong: the sequence end matches TRBJ2-1 better. Germline V gene data show CDR1 as SQVTM and CDR2 as ANQGSEA. The CDR3 spans 10 residues.

The gene calls are TRBV7-2 and TRBJ2-5; TRBD2 matches 10 bases. The DNA end is a closer match to TRBJ2-7, so the J assignment may be wrong. From germline, CDR1 is SGHTA and CDR2 FQGNSA. This CDR3 region has 13 residues. The CDR3 sequence: CASRLAGPYEQYF. CDR3 coding DNA: TGTGCCAGCAGACTAGCGGGGCCCTACGAGCAGTACTTC.

The chain uses TRBV7-3 and TRBJ2-7, with a possible D match to TRBD2 (5 bases). Germline V lookup: CDR1 SGHTA, CDR2 FQGTGA. The CDR3 has 13 residues. Trimming stripped 5 bases from V and 3 bases from J, with 11 bases between. CDR3 sequence: CASSVSAGYEQYF. Written as DNA, the CDR3 is TGTGCCAGCAGCGTTAGCGCAGGCTACGAGCAGTACTTC. Looking up the rest from reference TRBV7-3 and TRBJ2-7 gives the full variable domain: GAGVSQTPSNKVTEKGKYVELRCDPISGHTALYWYRQSLGQGPEFLIYFQGTGAADDSGLPNDRFFAVRPEGSVSTLKIQRTERGDSAVYLCASSVSAGYEQYFGPGTRLTVT.

This clonotype was counted only a few times. This chain joins TRBV5-1 and TRBJ2-3; D gene uncertain. The CDR3 length is 14 residues. Between the trimmed V and J ends, which lost 0 bases and 1 base, there was a span of 6 bases. Germline CDR1 and CDR2: SGHRS and YFSETQ. CDR3 DNA sequence: TGCGCCAGCAGCTTGGTCCCTGGCACAGATACGCAGTATTTT. Translated: CASSLVPGTDTQYF.

The chain joins TRBV29-1 to TRBJ1-2, with TRBD1 identical over 7 bases. CDR1 is SQVTM and CDR2 is ANQGSEA in the germline V gene. The CDR3 has 17 residues. With V trimmed by 4 bases and J by 4 bases, 18 bases remained unmatched. The CDR3 protein is CSVAETWTGGVSYGYTF. CDR3 sequence (DNA): TGCAGCGTTGCAGAAACATGGACAGGTGGGGTGAGCTATGGCTACACCTTC.

This clonotype occurred a few times. The CDR3 here is CASTGGVSYNEQFF. In DNA, the CDR3 is TGTGCCAGCACTGGAGGGGTGTCCTACAATGAGCAGTTCTTC. The chain employs TRBV9 and TRBJ2-1; D possibly corresponds to TRBD2 (6 bases). The CDR3 has 14 residues. In germline, CDR1 is SGDLS, CDR2 YYNGEE. Trimming left V 6 bases short and J 1 base short, with 11 bases between.

In its sample, this clonotype was seen a few times. The chain joins TRBV3-1 to TRBJ1-5, with D maybe TRBD1 (6 bases). This CDR3 has 15 residues. Germline values: CDR1 LGHDT, CDR2 YNNKEL (reference sequence). Trimming left V 4 bases short and J 4 bases short, with 14 bases between. CDR3 residues: CASSPHPQGNQPQHF. CDR3 nucleotides: TGTGCCAGCAGCCCCCACCCCCAGGGGAATCAGCCCCAGCATTTT.

This clonotype turned up a few times. The J gene is TRBJ1-5, the V gene TRBV20-1, with 10 bases aligning to TRBD1. V was pared by 7 bases and J by 2 bases, with 11 bases of the junction left unmatched. Germline CDR1 and CDR2: DFQATT and SNEGSKA (reference sequence). The length of the CDR3 is 16 residues. CDR3 residues: CSVRLGTGEGNQPQHF. CDR3 nucleotide sequence: TGCAGTGTCCGATTAGGGACAGGGGAAGGCAATCAGCCCCAGCATTTT.

The V call is TRBV29-1, the J call TRBJ2-1; D may match TRBD1 or TRBD2 (5 bases each). In germline, CDR1 is SQVTM, CDR2 ANQGSEA. V was shortened by 6 bases and J by 0 bases, with 15 bases between the two germline ends. This CDR3 has 15 residues. CDR3 nucleotide sequence: TGCAGCGTGGAAACCGGGGCTTCCTCCTACAATGAGCAGTTCTTC. Amino acid sequence: CSVETGASSYNEQFF.

The V call is TRBV27, the J call TRBJ2-7; D could derive from TRBD1 or TRBD2 (5 bases each). V dropped 5 bases and J dropped 3 bases, with 17 bases sitting between them. Germline CDR1 and CDR2: MNHEY and SMNVEV (reference sequence). CDR3 length: 15 residues. The CDR3 loop reads CASSPPGAEGYEQYF. The CDR3 bases are TGTGCCAGCAGTCCCCCTGGGGCAGAGGGCTACGAGCAGTACTTC.

The rearrangement links TRBV12-3 or TRBV12-4 to TRBJ1-1; TRBD1 is a possible D gene (5 bases). CDR3 length: 14 residues. Trimming stripped 8 bases from V and 3 bases from J, with 16 bases between. CDR3 nucleotide sequence: TGTGCCAGCGGCTCGGGGCAGGTCGACACTGAAGCTTTCTTT. This sequence encodes CASGSGQVDTEAFF.

CDR3 DNA sequence: TGCGCCAGCAGCTTACCTACAGGGGGCAGTTACAATGAGCAGTTCTTC. It yields the protein CASSLPTGGSYNEQFF. The chain uses TRBV5-1 and TRBJ2-1; TRBD1 matches 9 bases. The CDR3 loop spans 16 amino acids. Germline V lookup: CDR1 SGHRS, CDR2 YFSETQ. The ends lost 2 bases at V and 4 bases at J; junction bases unmatched: 7.

The chain employs TRBV20-1 and TRBJ2-1; TRBD2 matches at 14 bases. Looked up from germline, CDR1 is DFQATT and CDR2 is SNEGSKA (reference sequence). Germline trimming cut 0 bases from V and 9 bases from J; bases unmatched to any gene: 7. There are 16 residues in the CDR3. DNA for the CDR3: TGCAGTGCTAGAGAGCGGACTAGCGGGAGGAGTAGTGAGCAGTTCTTC. This gives the protein CSARERTSGRSSEQFF.

The chain links TRBV6-1 to TRBJ2-7, with 7 bases matching TRBD1. CDR1 is MNHNS and CDR2 is SASEGT in the germline V gene. J gave up 5 bases and V 2 bases, and 3 bases lay outside the gene matches. This CDR3 comprises 13 residues. In DNA, the CDR3 is TGTGCCAGCAGTGAACGACAGGGTAACGAGCAGTACTTC. Its protein product is CASSERQGNEQYF.

This clonotype was counted a few times. Germline is not matched at one junction end, which may reflect a read error. The chain is built from TRBV7-9 and TRBJ2-5; TRBD2 is a possible D gene (6 bases). The CDR3 has 18 amino acids. Germline values: CDR1 SEHNR, CDR2 FQNEAQ (reference sequence). CDR3 coding DNA: TGTGCCAGCAGCCCGACAAGGATCGGGCTAGCGTCGGGAGAGGCCCAGTACTTC. Amino acids: CASSPTRIGLASGEAQYF.

The CDR3 is CASSFGLAGMWIYEQYF. In DNA form, the CDR3 reads TGTGCCAGCAGCTTTGGACTAGCGGGGATGTGGATCTACGAGCAGTACTTC. This sequence joins TRBV7-2 and TRBJ2-7; 12 bases fit TRBD2. CDR1 is SGHTA, CDR2 FQGNSA, per germline. Trimming removed 3 bases from V and 3 bases from J; junction bases left unmatched: 9. The CDR3 extends over 17 amino acids.